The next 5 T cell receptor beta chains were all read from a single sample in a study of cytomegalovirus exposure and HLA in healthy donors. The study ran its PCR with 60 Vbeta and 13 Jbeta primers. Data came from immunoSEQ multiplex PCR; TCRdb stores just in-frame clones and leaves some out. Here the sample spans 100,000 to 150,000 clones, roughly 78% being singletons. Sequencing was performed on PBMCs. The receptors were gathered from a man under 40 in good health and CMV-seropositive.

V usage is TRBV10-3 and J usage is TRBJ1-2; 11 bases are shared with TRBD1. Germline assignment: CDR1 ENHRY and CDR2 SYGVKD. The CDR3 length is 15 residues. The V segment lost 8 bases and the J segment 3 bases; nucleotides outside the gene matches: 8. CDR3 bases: TGTGCCATCCGGACTCCGGGACAGGGGGACTATGGCTACACCTTC. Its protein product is CAIRTPGQGDYGYTF.

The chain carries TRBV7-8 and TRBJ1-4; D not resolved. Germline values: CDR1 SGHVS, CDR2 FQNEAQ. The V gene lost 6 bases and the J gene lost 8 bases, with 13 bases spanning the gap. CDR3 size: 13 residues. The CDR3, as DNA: TGTGCCAGCAGTCCTGACGGGTACGAAAAACTGTTTTTT. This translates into CASSPDGYEKLFF.

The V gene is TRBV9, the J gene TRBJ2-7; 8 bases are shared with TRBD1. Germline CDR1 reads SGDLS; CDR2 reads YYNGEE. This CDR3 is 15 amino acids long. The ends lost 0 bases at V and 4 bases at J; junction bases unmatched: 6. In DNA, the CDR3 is TGTGCCAGCAGCGTAGAAGGGACAGGATTATACGAGCAGTACTTC. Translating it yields CASSVEGTGLYEQYF.

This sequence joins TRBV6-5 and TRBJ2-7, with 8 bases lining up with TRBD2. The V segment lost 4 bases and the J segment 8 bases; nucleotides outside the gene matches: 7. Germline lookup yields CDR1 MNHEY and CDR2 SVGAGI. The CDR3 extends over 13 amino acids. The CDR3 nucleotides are TGTGCCAGCAGTTCGGGACGGGGGGGAAAGCAGTACTTC. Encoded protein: CASSSGRGGKQYF.

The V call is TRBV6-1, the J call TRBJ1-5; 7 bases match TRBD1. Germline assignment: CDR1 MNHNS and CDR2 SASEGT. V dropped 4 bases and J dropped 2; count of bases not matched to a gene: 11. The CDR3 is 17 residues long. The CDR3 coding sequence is TGTGCCAGCAGTGCCCTAGGGACAGCCGTTGGCAATCAGCCCCAGCATTTT. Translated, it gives CASSALGTAVGNQPQHF.